The rows below give T cell receptor beta chains drawn from one sample of a study of blood T cell repertoires in COVID-19. Some clones are missing from TCRdb's copy, which holds only in-frame ones; the method was immunoSEQ multiplex PCR. Here the sample spans around 80,000 clones, roughly four fifths being singletons. Sequencing used peripheral blood. All receptors come from a woman older than 75 with active or convalescent COVID-19. The CDR3 runs from the conserved cysteine through the conserved F or W. The D gene is left open where the match is weak. The size entry is marked missing in some rows and otherwise reads once, few, many or a size class.

DNA	CDR3	size	V	D	J
TGTGCCAGCAGTTTTAGTCACTACTACGAGCAGTACTTC	CASSFSHYYEQYF	.	TRBV27	.	TRBJ2-7
TGTGCCAGCAGCGCACAGGGGGCGCCTTCCTACGAGCAGTACTTC	CASSAQGAPSYEQYF	.	TRBV9	TRBD1	TRBJ2-7
TGTGCCAGCAGCGGGACAGGGAATTCCAAACAGCAGTTCTTC	CASSGTGNSKQQFF	.	TRBV11-1	TRBD1	TRBJ2-1
TGTGCCAGCAGCGTTCTACAGGATTCAACTGGAAACACCATATATTTT	CASSVLQDSTGNTIYF	once	TRBV9	.	TRBJ1-3
TGTGCCAGCAGTATGCGGGGGAGTAGGCCCCTCCACTTT	CASSMRGSRPLHF	.	TRBV6-5	.	TRBJ1-6
TGTGCCAGCAGCCAAGATCTGGGCGGGGGGAACTATGGCTACACCTTC	CASSQDLGGGNYGYTF	.	TRBV3-1/TRBV3-2	.	TRBJ1-2
TGTGCCAGCAGCCAGGGGACGGTGAACACCGGGGAGCTGTTTTTT	CASSQGTVNTGELFF	few	TRBV7-6	.	TRBJ2-2
TGTGCCAGCAGCCCAGATCCGGGTAATCAGCCCCAGCATTTT	CASSPDPGNQPQHF	.	TRBV7-2	.	TRBJ1-5
TGTGCCAGCAGCCCGAAGTCGGGGTCTGGTCTGGACACTGAAGCTTTCTTT	CASSPKSGSGLDTEAFF	.	TRBV9	.	TRBJ1-1
TGTGCCAGCAGGGGGGAGGTAGCGGGGCCCCCGGGTGAGACGCAGTATTTT	CASRGEVAGPPGETQYF	.	TRBV27	TRBD2	TRBJ2-3
TGTGCCAGCAGTTTATTTGGAGATAATGAAAAACTGTTTTTT	CASSLFGDNEKLFF	.	TRBV28	.	TRBJ1-4
TGTGCCAGCACCTCGAATGTGGGCCCCTACGAGCAGTACTTC	CASTSNVGPYEQYF	few	TRBV7-9	.	TRBJ2-7
TGCGCCAGCAGCTTGCAAAATGGACTTTCAGGGGAGCTGTTTTTT	CASSLQNGLSGELFF	.	TRBV5-1	.	TRBJ2-2
TGCGCCAGCAGCAACCCAGGGGCAAATACTGAAGCTTTCTTT	CASSNPGANTEAFF	.	TRBV5-1	.	TRBJ1-1
TGCGCCAGCAGCCAAGAAGTTCTAGGAGGAGGCACAGATACGCAGTATTTT	CASSQEVLGGGTDTQYF	.	TRBV4-3	.	TRBJ2-3
TGTGCCAGCAGTTTCTCCCGGGGGAGAGAGACCCAGTACTTC	CASSFSRGRETQYF	.	TRBV6-5	.	TRBJ2-5
TGTGCCAGCAGCCTAACAGGGGACGGGGGGCCCCAGCATTTT	CASSLTGDGGPQHF	medium-sized	TRBV9	TRBD1	TRBJ1-5
TGTGCCAGCAGTCAGTCTAGCGGGGGACGGGATACGCAGTATTTT	CASSQSSGGRDTQYF	.	TRBV6-5	TRBD2	TRBJ2-3
TGTGCCAGTGCTTTTAGAGATACGCAGTATTTT	CASAFRDTQYF	few	TRBV3-1/TRBV3-2	.	TRBJ2-3
TGCAGCGTTGGGGGTGGGCTAGCCTACTACAATGAGCAGTTCTTC	CSVGGGLAYYNEQFF	.	TRBV29-1	.	TRBJ2-1
TGCGCCAGCAGCTACTCATTGTCCGGGACAGGGGGCTACAATGAGCAGTTCTTC	CASSYSLSGTGGYNEQFF	.	TRBV5-1	TRBD1	TRBJ2-1
TGTGCCAGCAGTGAGAGGACCAGGGCCACTCAGCCCCAGCATTTT	CASSERTRATQPQHF	.	TRBV6-1	.	TRBJ1-5
TGTGCCAGCAGCCAGACACGGACCGGGGAGCTGTTTTTT	CASSQTRTGELFF	.	TRBV7-6	.	TRBJ2-2
TGTGCCAGCAGTTACGACAGGACACCGAATGAAAAACTGTTTTTT	CASSYDRTPNEKLFF	.	TRBV6-6	.	TRBJ1-4
TGTGCCAGCAGCGCCGGACAGGGAGTGACTTCACCCCTCCACTTT	CASSAGQGVTSPLHF	.	TRBV14	TRBD1	TRBJ1-6
TGTGCCAGCAGATTGGGACAGCAATATGGCTACACCTTC	CASRLGQQYGYTF	.	TRBV6-5	TRBD1	TRBJ1-2
TGTGCCACCAGTATGAGAGGAGGCGAAAATGAGCAGTTCTTC	CATSMRGGENEQFF	many	TRBV15	.	TRBJ2-1
TGTGCCAGCAGTCGGGGACAGGGAGTCAAGACTAATGAAAAACTGTTTTTT	CASSRGQGVKTNEKLFF	once	TRBV28	TRBD1	TRBJ1-4
TGCGCCAGCAGTGACCCTGGGACAGGGGAGGACAATGAGCAGTTCTTC	CASSDPGTGEDNEQFF	.	TRBV10-1	TRBD1	TRBJ2-1